Each of the 20 T cell receptor beta chains below was sequenced from the same sample in a study of hypomethylating agent response in myelodysplastic syndrome. Measured with immunoSEQ multiplex PCR; TCRdb has only the in-frame clones, and not every one. The sample lists fewer than 5,000 clones, around 84% occurring once. The specimen comprised bone marrow, sampled before or after starting hypomethylating agent treatment for myelodysplastic syndrome (not recorded which). All receptors derive from a human donor with myelodysplastic syndrome.

The chain employs TRBV6-1 and TRBJ2-1; 8 nucleotides line up with TRBD1. Germline assignment: CDR1 MNHNS and CDR2 SASEGT. This CDR3 region has 14 residues. The trim removed 9 bases at V and 1 base at J, leaving 5 bases unmatched. As DNA, the CDR3 is TGTGCCAGTCGGGGACAGGTTTCCTACAATGAGCAGTTCTTC. As protein: CASRGQVSYNEQFF.

J is TRBJ2-1 and V is TRBV19; 7 bases are a match to TRBD2. The CDR3 sequence is 14 residues long. V was pared by 8 bases and J by 3 bases, with 7 bases of the junction left unmatched. Germline assignment: CDR1 LNHDA and CDR2 SQIVND (reference sequence). The CDR3 sequence is CASRSGSNYNEQFF. In nucleotides, the CDR3 is TGTGCCAGTCGTAGCGGGTCCAACTACAATGAGCAGTTCTTC.

Here the CDR3 reads CASSQLSGEQYF. CDR3 in DNA: TGTGCCAGCAGTCAATTATCGGGGGAGCAGTACTTC. V and J are TRBV28 and TRBJ2-7; a weak D match, TRBD2 (5 bases). The germline V gene encodes CDR1 MDHEN and CDR2 SYDVKM. The CDR3 has 12 residues. Deletions cut 5 bases from V and 7 bases from J, with 12 bases between.

The chain joins TRBV19 to TRBJ1-2; D is undetermined. The CDR3 loop spans 12 amino acids. The germline V and J ends were trimmed by 7 bases and 3 bases, with 9 bases remaining between them. The germline gives CDR1 LNHDA, CDR2 SQIVND (reference sequence). This CDR3 reads CASKGRYYGYTF. The CDR3 DNA reads TGTGCCAGTAAAGGACGGTACTATGGCTACACCTTC.

The chain links TRBV6-5 to TRBJ1-5; TRBD1 might be the D (5 bases). Deletions cut 2 bases from V and 6 bases from J, with 14 bases between. Germline CDR1 MNHEY, CDR2 SVGAGI. CDR3 size: 15 residues. The CDR3 region has the DNA TGTGCCAGCAGTTACAGGGGCACGGCTGGTCAGCCCCAGCATTTT. Translation gives CASSYRGTAGQPQHF.

The J gene is TRBJ2-7, the V gene TRBV5-1; the match to TRBD1 covers 9 bases. The junction had 13 bases not matched to a gene; V was cut back by 0 bases and J by 6 bases. CDR1 is SGHRS, CDR2 YFSETQ, per germline. The length of the CDR3 is 17 residues. For the CDR3, the DNA is TGCGCCAGCAGCTTGGGGACAGGGGCTACAGGTACCGCCGAGCAGTACTTC. This encodes CASSLGTGATGTAEQYF.

This clone turned up a few times. J is TRBJ1-5 and V is TRBV6-1, with 9 bases identical to TRBD1. The CDR3 extends over 16 amino acids. V dropped 2 bases and J dropped 7; count of bases not matched to a gene: 9. CDR1 and CDR2 from the germline V gene are MNHNS and SASEGT. CDR3 amino acids: CASSERTGEGGQPQHF. As DNA, the CDR3 is TGTGCCAGCAGTGAACGGACAGGGGAAGGAGGACAGCCCCAGCATTTT.

V and J are TRBV19 and TRBJ2-5, with 10 bases lining up with TRBD1. Trimming at V came to 7 bases and at J to 3 bases, leaving 8 bases not matched to a gene. From germline, CDR1 is LNHDA and CDR2 SQIVND (reference sequence). The CDR3 covers 15 residues. In DNA form, the CDR3 reads TGTGCCAGTAAGGACGGACAGGGGGGTAAAGAGACCCAGTACTTC. Translating it yields CASKDGQGGKETQYF. Full variable domain (remainder filled in from reference TRBV19 and TRBJ2-5): DGGITQSPKYLFRKEGQNVTLSCEQNLNHDAMYWYRQDPGQGLRLIYYSQIVNDFQKGDIAEGYSVSREKKESFPLTVTSAQKNPTAFYLCASKDGQGGKETQYFGPGTRLLVL.

The table lists this clone with a count of one. CDR3 amino acids: CASSTGISGNTIYF. CDR3 DNA: TGTGCCAGCAGCACAGGAATCTCTGGAAACACCATATATTTT. The chain is built from TRBV6-5 and TRBJ1-3, with D possibly TRBD1 on 5 matching bases. The germline V and J ends were trimmed by 6 bases and 0 bases, with 9 bases remaining between them. CDR3 length equals 14 residues. The germline V gene encodes CDR1 MNHEY and CDR2 SVGAGI.

Only one count was recorded for this clone. The chain employs TRBV28 and TRBJ2-7, with D possibly called TRBD1 or TRBD2 (6 bases each). Germline loops: CDR1 MDHEN, CDR2 SYDVKM. V lost 7 bases and J 3 bases, leaving 22 bases between the germline ends. The CDR3 is made up of 16 amino acids. The CDR3 loop is CASTFWGRGRIYEQYF. CDR3 DNA: TGTGCCAGCACCTTCTGGGGGCGGGGAAGGATCTACGAGCAGTACTTC.

This clone is a singleton in its sample. The genes are TRBV7-2 and TRBJ2-5; tentative D call: TRBD2 (6 bases). The ends were cut back, 4 bases at V and 4 bases at J, with 13 bases in the middle. The germline CDR1 and CDR2 sequences are SGHTA and FQGNSA. The CDR3 spans 14 residues. CDR3 protein: CASSSGGGGETQYF. In DNA form, the CDR3 reads TGTGCCAGCAGCTCCGGGGGAGGAGGAGAGACCCAGTACTTC.

V is TRBV7-2 and J is TRBJ2-1; maybe TRBD2 (5 bases). Deletions cut 3 bases from V and 0 bases from J, with 6 bases between. The CDR3 spans 14 residues. The germline V gene has CDR1 SGHTA and CDR2 FQGNSA. In DNA, the CDR3 is TGTGCCAGCAGCTTGGGGAGCTCCTACAATGAGCAGTTCTTC. As protein: CASSLGSSYNEQFF.

CDR3 DNA: TGTGCCAGCAGCCAATCCTTGGTCGGGGATTCACCCCTCCACTTT. It codes for CASSQSLVGDSPLHF. The chain joins TRBV16 to TRBJ1-6, with D hard to call. Germline V lookup: CDR1 KGHSY, CDR2 FQNENV. The CDR3 sequence is 15 residues long. The V and J ends lost 0 bases and 8 bases respectively, with 11 bases between them. Full variable domain (missing parts from reference TRBV16 and TRBJ1-6): GEEVAQTPKHLVRGEGQKAKLYCAPIKGHSYVFWYQQVLKNEFKFLISFQNENVFDETGMPKERFSAKCLPNSPCSLEIQATKLEDSAVYFCASSQSLVGDSPLHFGNGTRLTVT.

The chain links TRBV6-1 to TRBJ2-3; D is unclear. CDR1 is MNHNS and CDR2 is SASEGT in the germline V gene. Trimming cost V 6 bases and J 6 bases, with 7 bases left between them. CDR3 length: 11 residues. CDR3 sequence: CASRNSDTQYF. In nucleotides, the CDR3 is TGTGCCAGCAGGAATAGCGATACGCAGTATTTT.

This clone was detected only once. V gene TRBV28 combines with J gene TRBJ1-6, with D maybe TRBD1 (6 bases). V lost 2 bases and J 18 bases, leaving 11 bases between the germline ends. In germline, CDR1 is MDHEN, CDR2 SYDVKM. CDR3 size: 11 residues. CDR3 DNA sequence: TGTGCCAGCAGTTTAGGAGGGGGATACCACTTT. Its protein product is CASSLGGGYHF.

V is TRBV9 and J is TRBJ2-1, with TRBD2 as a possible D gene (5 bases). The CDR3 extends over 11 amino acids. Germline loops: CDR1 SGDLS, CDR2 YYNGEE. The V end was cut by 4 bases, the J end by 8 bases, with 7 bases between. The CDR3 DNA follows: TGTGCCAGCAGCATAGCGCATGAGCAGTTCTTC. Protein: CASSIAHEQFF.

CDR3 nucleotide sequence: TGTGCCATCCAAGGACTAGCGGGGGGTGCAGATACGCAGTATTTT. Protein sequence: CAIQGLAGGADTQYF. J is TRBJ2-3 and V is TRBV10-3; TRBD2 matches 14 bases. The CDR3 runs 15 residues. CDR1 and CDR2 (germline): ENHRY, SYGVKD. Germline trimming cut 8 bases from V and 4 bases from J; bases unmatched to any gene: 5.

This clone was recorded only once. The chain links TRBV7-9 to TRBJ2-2, with no clear D. The germline V and J ends were trimmed by 5 bases and 3 bases, with 13 bases remaining between them. CDR3 length: 15 residues. The germline gives CDR1 SEHNR, CDR2 FQNEAQ (reference sequence). CDR3 nucleotide sequence: TGTGCCAGCAGCACTACAGACGTGGACACCGGGGAGCTGTTTTTT. This gives the protein CASSTTDVDTGELFF. The full variable domain, its missing parts supplied by reference TRBV7-9 and TRBJ2-2, is DTGVSQNPRHKITKRGQNVTFRCDPISEHNRLYWYRQTLGQGPEFLTYFQNEAQLEKSRLLSDRFSAERPKGSFSTLEIQRTEQGDSAMYLCASSTTDVDTGELFFGEGSRLTVL.

This clone was observed a single time. The chain carries TRBV28 and TRBJ2-1; 7 nucleotides agree with TRBD2. The CDR3 extends over 17 amino acids. Losses at the gene ends were 7 bases for V and 8 bases for J; bases not matched to a gene: 20. Germline CDR1 reads MDHEN; CDR2 reads SYDVKM. CDR3 coding DNA: TGTGCCAGCACTCTAGAAGAGGGAGGGTCCTCTATGGATGAGCAGTTCTTC. Translating it yields CASTLEEGGSSMDEQFF.

This sequence joins TRBV4-2 and TRBJ2-7; 7 bases are a match to TRBD1. The CDR3 covers 16 residues. CDR1 and CDR2 (germline): LGHNA, YNFKEQ. V shed 0 bases and J 2 bases; nucleotides not matched to a gene: 7. The CDR3 is CASSQDRTTGTYEQYF. For the CDR3, the DNA is TGTGCCAGCAGCCAAGATAGGACGACAGGGACCTACGAGCAGTACTTC.